These 30 T cell receptor beta chains were all obtained from the same sample, sequenced in a study of blood T cell repertoires in COVID-19. Assay used: immunoSEQ multiplex PCR; TCRdb lists only in-frame clones, some missing. Here the sample spans 200,000 to 250,000 clones, 82% being singletons. Sequencing was performed on PBMCs or T cells enriched from blood (not recorded which). The receptors were sampled from an older woman who had recovered from COVID-19.

The gene calls are TRBV19 and TRBJ1-2; TRBD1 agrees at 8 bases. The V segment lost 8 bases and the J segment 4 bases; nucleotides outside the gene matches: 6. The CDR3 covers 13 residues. CDR1 LNHDA and CDR2 SQIVND come from the germline V gene (reference sequence). CDR3 in DNA: TGTGCCAGTGGGACAGGACTTCTCTATGGCTACACCTTC. Its protein is CASGTGLLYGYTF.

The V call is TRBV5-5, the J call TRBJ1-6, with a weak D call TRBD1 (5 bases). The CDR3 contains 14 residues. Trimming left V 1 base short and J 5 bases short, with 7 bases between. In germline, CDR1 is SGHKS, CDR2 YYEKEE (reference sequence). CDR3 sequence reads: CASSLMTDNSPLHF. The DNA of the CDR3 is TGTGCCAGCAGCTTGATGACAGATAATTCACCCCTCCACTTT.

This chain connects TRBV6-8 to TRBJ2-2; D might be TRBD2 (6 bases). Trimming stripped 7 bases from V and 1 base from J, with 19 bases between. The CDR3 spans 17 residues. Germline V gene sequence: CDR1 MNHGY, CDR2 SAAAGT. The CDR3 spells CASTLWWDGGNTGELFF. CDR3 DNA sequence: TGTGCCAGCACTTTATGGTGGGACGGGGGGAACACCGGGGAGCTGTTTTTT.

This chain links TRBV15 with TRBJ2-1; tentatively, D is TRBD2 (6 bases). Germline loops: CDR1 LNHNV, CDR2 YYDKDF (reference sequence). This CDR3 has 15 residues. V lost 0 bases and J lost 7, with 13 bases in between. The CDR3: CATSRDGLGGNEQFF. The CDR3, as DNA: TGTGCCACCAGCAGAGATGGCCTGGGGGGAAATGAGCAGTTCTTC.

The chain recombines TRBV24-1 with TRBJ2-1, with TRBD1 matching over 7 bases. The V gene end was trimmed by 3 bases and the J gene end by 15 bases; junction bases not matched to a gene: 16. The germline CDR1 and CDR2 sequences are KGHDR and SFDVKD. This CDR3 has 15 amino acids. The CDR3 sequence is CATSDPSGGQRSLFF. The CDR3 bases are TGTGCCACCAGTGATCCATCAGGGGGACAGAGATCTCTGTTCTTC.

V and J are TRBV5-5 and TRBJ2-7; 7 positions agree with TRBD1. This CDR3 spans 19 amino acids. Germline lookup yields CDR1 SGHKS and CDR2 YYEKEE (reference sequence). Germline trimming cut 3 bases from V and 2 bases from J; bases unmatched to any gene: 20. Here the CDR3 reads CASSWEMDRFVPVTYEQYF. In DNA, the CDR3 is TGTGCCAGCAGCTGGGAAATGGACAGGTTTGTCCCAGTCACCTACGAGCAGTACTTC.

The chain couples TRBV6-2 or TRBV6-3 to TRBJ2-1, with D hard to call. Trimming removed 2 bases from V and 6 bases from J, with 11 bases in between. Germline V gene data show CDR1 as MNHEY and CDR2 as SVGEGT. This CDR3 has 14 residues. This CDR3 is CASSYRSQANEQFF. CDR3 sequence (DNA): TGTGCCAGCAGTTACCGGTCCCAGGCCAATGAGCAGTTCTTC.

In its sample, this clone was seen a few times. The J gene is TRBJ1-2, the V gene TRBV2; D might be TRBD1 (6 bases). The CDR3 sequence is 14 residues long. Between the trimmed V and J ends, which lost 4 bases and 5 bases, there was a span of 14 bases. CDR1 and CDR2 (germline): SNHLY, FYNNEI. CDR3 sequence: CASSADRQPYGYTF. The CDR3 nucleotides read TGTGCCAGCAGTGCTGACAGGCAACCTTATGGCTACACCTTC.

The V gene is TRBV18, the J gene TRBJ2-6; tentative D call: TRBD1 (6 bases). CDR1 KGHSH and CDR2 LQKENI come from the germline V gene. Trimming shortened V by 2 bases and J by 0 bases, and 14 bases separated the two germline ends. The CDR3 has 18 residues. The CDR3 sequence: CASSPIQGSSSGANVLTF. CDR3 bases: TGTGCCAGCTCACCAATTCAGGGGTCAAGCTCTGGGGCCAACGTCCTGACTTTC.

The sample holds one count of this clone. This chain uses TRBV29-1 with TRBJ2-7; TRBD2 aligns across 7 bases. Unmatched junction bases numbered 4, after V lost 3 bases and J lost 2 bases. The CDR3 length is 13 residues. The germline V gene encodes CDR1 SQVTM and CDR2 ANQGSEA. The CDR3 here is CSVDPSGTYEQYF. CDR3 DNA: TGCAGCGTTGACCCTAGCGGTACCTACGAGCAGTACTTC.

The rearrangement uses TRBV6-1 and TRBJ2-2; 8 bases are shared with TRBD2. J gave up 6 bases and V 3 bases, and 6 bases lay outside the gene matches. The CDR3 sequence is 15 residues long. CDR1 and CDR2 (germline): MNHNS, SASEGT. The CDR3 sequence is CASSDATSGPGELFF. DNA of the CDR3: TGTGCCAGCAGTGACGCTACTAGCGGTCCCGGGGAGCTGTTTTTT.

The V gene is TRBV12-3 or TRBV12-4, the J gene TRBJ1-2; weak D call: TRBD1 (6 bases). This CDR3 comprises 13 residues. Trimming pared 6 bases from V and 6 bases from J, leaving 14 bases between. In DNA form, the CDR3 reads TGTGCCAGCAGCGGGACACAAGCCCATGGCTACACCTTC. Its translation is CASSGTQAHGYTF.

The V call is TRBV11-1, the J call TRBJ2-1; maybe TRBD1 (5 bases). CDR3 length: 14 residues. Trimming stripped 5 bases from V and 4 bases from J, with 12 bases between. Germline-derived CDR1 and CDR2 are SGHAT and FQDESV (reference sequence). CDR3 protein: CASSPQGSYNEQFF. The CDR3 DNA reads as TGTGCCAGCAGCCCCCAGGGAAGTTACAATGAGCAGTTCTTC.

The chain is built from TRBV2 and TRBJ1-2, with D unclear. The V end lost 8 bases, the J end lost 2 bases, and 9 bases lay between the germline ends. This CDR3 region has 12 residues. Germline V gene data show CDR1 as SNHLY and CDR2 as FYNNEI. As DNA, the CDR3 is TGTGCCAGCCAAGAGTCCAACTATGGCTACACCTTC. Amino acids: CASQESNYGYTF.

The V call is TRBV30, the J call TRBJ1-1; 7 bases match TRBD1. Germline V CDR1 and CDR2: GTSNPN, SVGIG (reference sequence). With 2 bases clipped from V and 11 bases from J, the junction kept 5 bases outside the gene matches. This CDR3 comprises 11 residues. The CDR3 DNA reads as TGTGCCTGGAGTACAGGGGCTGGGGCTTTCTTT. It codes for CAWSTGAGAFF.

The chain carries TRBV4-3 and TRBJ2-7, with TRBD2 identical over 14 bases. The germline V gene encodes CDR1 LGHNA and CDR2 YSLEER. V dropped 5 bases and J dropped 6; count of bases not matched to a gene: 6. CDR3 length: 15 amino acids. CDR3 loop: CASSRLTSGGGEQYF. The CDR3 coding sequence is TGCGCCAGCAGCAGACTGACTAGCGGGGGGGGCGAGCAGTACTTC.

This rearrangement joins TRBV7-9 to TRBJ1-4; 7 bases align to TRBD1. From germline, CDR1 is SEHNR and CDR2 FQNEAQ (reference sequence). The junction had 12 bases not matched to a gene; V was cut back by 3 bases and J by 11 bases. The CDR3 totals 15 residues. CDR3 nucleotide sequence: TGTGCCAGCAGCTTGGACGGGACAGCCCTTGCGAAACTGTTTTTT. It yields the protein CASSLDGTALAKLFF.

The chain uses TRBV27 and TRBJ2-7, with TRBD2 matching over 12 bases. The CDR3 contains 16 residues. V gave up 5 bases and J gave up 5 bases; unmatched junction bases: 10. Germline-derived CDR1 and CDR2 are MNHEY and SMNVEV (reference sequence). CDR3 in DNA: TGTGCCAGCAGTAATCGACTAGCGGGAGTTCGCGACGAGCAGTACTTC. It codes for CASSNRLAGVRDEQYF.

The V and J genes are TRBV10-3 and TRBJ2-7; 9 positions match TRBD1. Trimming cost V 4 bases and J 2 bases; bases outside gene matches: 6. Germline V gene lookup returns CDR1 ENHRY and CDR2 SYGVKD. This CDR3 comprises 15 residues. CDR3: CAISAGGTGTYEQYF. The CDR3, as DNA: TGTGCCATCAGTGCCGGCGGGACAGGGACCTACGAGCAGTACTTC.

This rearrangement joins TRBV7-9 to TRBJ2-1, with 13 bases identical to TRBD2. This CDR3 has 16 amino acids. Germline CDR1 reads SEHNR; CDR2 reads FQNEAQ (reference sequence). Trimming cost V 11 bases and J 2 bases; bases outside gene matches: 9. CDR3 sequence reads: CAALGTSGTAYNEQFF. CDR3 coding DNA: TGTGCCGCCCTGGGGACTAGCGGGACTGCCTACAATGAGCAGTTCTTC.

The chain has TRBV19 and TRBJ1-2, with 9 bases fitting TRBD1. Germline V gene sequence: CDR1 LNHDA, CDR2 SQIVND (reference sequence). The trim removed 4 bases at V and 5 bases at J, leaving 5 bases unmatched. CDR3 size: 14 residues. Here the CDR3 DNA reads TGTGCCAGTAGTAGGGGACAGGGAGAATATGGCTACACCTTC. It is translated as CASSRGQGEYGYTF.

V usage is TRBV5-1 and J usage is TRBJ1-2; D is possibly TRBD1 (6 bases). Between the trimmed V and J ends, which lost 4 bases and 2 bases, there was a span of 15 bases. CDR1 is SGHRS, CDR2 YFSETQ, per germline. The CDR3 runs 15 residues. The CDR3 sequence: CASSARTEINYGYTF. CDR3 DNA sequence: TGCGCCAGCAGCGCCCGGACAGAAATAAACTATGGCTACACCTTC.

This clone was observed a handful of times. V is TRBV11-2 and J is TRBJ2-5; D may be TRBD1 (5 bases). Germline V CDR1 and CDR2: SGHAT, FQNNGV. The CDR3 is made up of 14 amino acids. Trimming pared 1 base from V and 1 base from J, leaving 7 bases between. The CDR3 DNA follows: TGTGCCAGCAGCTTAGCCAGGGCCCAAGAGACCCAGTACTTC. Amino acids: CASSLARAQETQYF.

This chain links TRBV19 with TRBJ1-2, with D uncertain. V lost 7 bases and J lost 7, with 16 bases in between. This CDR3 contains 13 residues. Germline values: CDR1 LNHDA, CDR2 SQIVND (reference sequence). This CDR3 reads CASTPGREGGYTF. The CDR3 DNA reads TGTGCCAGTACCCCCGGTAGGGAGGGTGGCTACACCTTC.

This chain links TRBV6-5 with TRBJ1-1, with D possibly matching TRBD1 (6 bases). V was clipped by 2 bases and J by 1 base, with 14 bases between them. CDR3 length equals 16 residues. Germline V gene data show CDR1 as MNHEY and CDR2 as SVGAGI. The DNA of the CDR3 is TGTGCCAGCAGTTACGATTTTGGGGGCGGGAACACTGAAGCTTTCTTT. Translation: CASSYDFGGGNTEAFF.

There are a few counts of this clone. The chain is built from TRBV10-1 and TRBJ2-1; the D is unclear. Germline CDR1 reads WNHNN; CDR2 reads SYGVQD (reference sequence). Trimming removed 0 bases at V and 3 bases at J, with 6 bases between. The CDR3 covers 14 residues. CDR3 protein: CASSESPVYNEQFF. CDR3 in DNA: TGCGCCAGCAGTGAGTCCCCGGTCTACAATGAGCAGTTCTTC.

The genes are TRBV7-2 and TRBJ2-2; possibly TRBD2 for D (6 bases). Germline loops: CDR1 SGHTA, CDR2 FQGNSA. The CDR3 length is 16 residues. V was clipped by 5 bases and J by 7 bases, with 20 bases between them. CDR3 amino acids: CASSPRSRESGGELFF. CDR3 bases: TGTGCCAGCAGCCCCCGCTCCCGGGAGTCGGGCGGGGAGCTGTTTTTT.

V and J are TRBV4-2 and TRBJ2-3, with 9 bases lining up with TRBD1. The CDR3 sequence is 18 residues long. The J segment lost 1 base and the V segment lost 2 bases, leaving 10 bases of the junction unmatched. Germline V lookup: CDR1 LGHNA, CDR2 YNFKEQ. CDR3 in DNA: TGTGCCAGCAGCCAAACTCCGGGACAGGGAGGAGGCACAGATACGCAGTATTTT. Amino acids: CASSQTPGQGGGTDTQYF.

The chain employs TRBV19 and TRBJ2-1; 7 bases agree with TRBD2. V trimming: 7 bases; J trimming: 7 bases; junction bases outside the gene matches: 13. The CDR3 has 15 amino acids. Germline values: CDR1 LNHDA, CDR2 SQIVND (reference sequence). This chain's CDR3 is CASTSLGGMRNEQFF. CDR3 coding DNA: TGTGCCAGTACCTCTTTGGGGGGGATGAGGAATGAGCAGTTCTTC. The full variable domain, with the rest looked up from reference TRBV19 and TRBJ2-1, is DGGITQSPKYLFRKEGQNVTLSCEQNLNHDAMYWYRQDPGQGLRLIYYSQIVNDFQKGDIAEGYSVSREKKESFPLTVTSAQKNPTAFYLCASTSLGGMRNEQFFGPGTRLTVL.

The chain recombines TRBV9 with TRBJ2-1, with 8 positions matching TRBD2. Germline V gene lookup returns CDR1 SGDLS and CDR2 YYNGEE. This CDR3 comprises 14 residues. V was clipped by 2 bases and J by 3 bases; unmatched bases: 1. The CDR3 DNA is TGTGCCAGCAGCGTGGGGACTAGCTACAATGAGCAGTTCTTC. This gives the protein CASSVGTSYNEQFF.